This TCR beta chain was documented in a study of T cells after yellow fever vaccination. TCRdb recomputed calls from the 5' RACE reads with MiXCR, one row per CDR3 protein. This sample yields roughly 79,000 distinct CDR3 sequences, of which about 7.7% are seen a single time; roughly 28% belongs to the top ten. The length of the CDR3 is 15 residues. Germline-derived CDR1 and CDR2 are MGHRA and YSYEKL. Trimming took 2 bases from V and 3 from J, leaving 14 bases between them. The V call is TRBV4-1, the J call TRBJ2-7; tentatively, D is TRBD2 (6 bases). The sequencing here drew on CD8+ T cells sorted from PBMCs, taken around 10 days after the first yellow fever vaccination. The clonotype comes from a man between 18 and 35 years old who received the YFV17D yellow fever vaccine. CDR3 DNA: TGCGCCAGCAGCCAACTCGGGACTTCCCTCTACGAGCAGTACTTC. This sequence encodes CASSQLGTSLYEQYF.